Listed here are 30 T cell receptor beta chains from one sample, sequenced in a study of T cells in women clearing cervical HPV infection. Libraries were prepared by immunoSEQ multiplex PCR; TCRdb keeps only in-frame clonotypes and omits some of them. Its table lists about 18,000 clones. Sequencing was performed on blood buffy coat. The receptor source for this set is a woman between 18 and 69 years old with a cervical HPV16 infection that either progressed to CIN3+ or cleared (not recorded which).

As concerns this clone: The sequence runs out 3 residues before the end of the CDR3; the remainder is reconstructed from the germline J gene. The gene calls are TRBV30 and TRBJ2-5; D is perhaps TRBD2 (5 bases). V was trimmed by 5 bases and J by 2 bases, leaving 12 bases between them. Germline V gene sequence: CDR1 GTSNPN, CDR2 SVGIG (reference sequence). The CDR3 covers 13 residues. Incomplete CDR3 DNA: TGTGCCTGGTCCCGAGCGGAACAAGAGACC. Residues: CAWSRAEQET. The full CDR3 is CAWSRAEQETQYF.

About this clone itself: The read terminates 3 residues before the CDR3 end, so the remaining end is supplied by the germline J gene. The chain combines TRBV13 with TRBJ1-2, with D possibly being TRBD1 (5 bases). The CDR3 has 15 residues. Germline CDR1 PRHDT, CDR2 FYEKMQ (reference sequence). The CDR3 sequence is CASRERDSLPGGYTF. Partial CDR3 DNA: TGTGCCAGCAGGGAACGAGACAGCCTACCTGGGGGC.

Details on this clone: The CDR3 end falls 3 residues outside the read, so it is completed with the germline J gene. The chain joins TRBV20-1 to TRBJ2-2; D gene unclear. In germline, CDR1 is DFQATT, CDR2 SNEGSKA (reference sequence). V dropped 1 base and J dropped 6 bases, with 9 bases sitting between them. This CDR3 is 13 amino acids long. The CDR3 bases that were read are TGCAGTGCTAGAGGGGTTGCGGCCGGGGAG. Encoded protein: CSARGVAAGE. From start to end, the CDR3 is CSARGVAAGELFF.

Of note for this clone: Sequencing ends 3 residues short of the CDR3 end; the germline J gene provides the rest. The rearrangement uses TRBV19 and TRBJ2-5, with 7 positions matching TRBD1. Trimming at V came to 5 bases and at J to 5 bases, leaving 8 bases not matched to a gene. The CDR3 totals 14 residues. Germline V gene sequence: CDR1 LNHDA, CDR2 SQIVND (reference sequence). The DNA read from the CDR3 is TGTGCCAGTAGTCGACAGGGTGTAGGGGAGACC. Translation: CASSRQGVGET. The whole CDR3 sequence reads CASSRQGVGETQYF.

The CDR3 is CASSSGQGAPTEAFF. The sequenced part of the CDR3 DNA is TGTGCCAGCAGTTCCGGACAGGGGGCGCCCACTGAA. V usage is TRBV6-2 or TRBV6-3 and J usage is TRBJ1-1; 11 nucleotides align to TRBD1. The observed sequence ends 3 residues before the CDR3 terminus, with the missing tail filled in from the germline J gene. V shed 4 bases and J 4 bases; nucleotides not matched to a gene: 5. The CDR3 consists of 15 residues. Germline CDR1 and CDR2: MNHEY and SVGEGT.

Comment on this clone: The read halts 3 residues ahead of the CDR3 end, with the missing end drawn from the germline J gene. The chain joins TRBV18 to TRBJ2-3, with 10 bases lining up with TRBD1. Germline-derived CDR1 and CDR2 are KGHSH and LQKENI. The CDR3 has 17 residues. V lost 6 bases and J lost 2; bases outside the gene matches: 11. The DNA read from the CDR3 is TGTGCCAGCTCCCTCACAACCGGGACAGGGGTCACAGATACG. This gives the protein CASSLTTGTGVTDT. The whole CDR3 sequence is CASSLTTGTGVTDTQYF.

This clone is called medium-sized based on its frequency. The read halts 3 residues ahead of the CDR3 end, with the missing end drawn from the germline J gene. The chain combines TRBV18 with TRBJ2-1, with 8 bases lining up with TRBD2. CDR3 size: 16 residues. From germline, CDR1 is KGHSH and CDR2 LQKENI. Germline trimming cut 3 bases from V and 6 bases from J; bases unmatched to any gene: 10. The sequenced CDR3 bases are TGTGCCAGCTCACCGTACCTAGGACTAGCTTCCAATGAG. Its translation is CASSPYLGLASNE. The CDR3 as a whole reads CASSPYLGLASNEQFF.

This clone is medium-sized by frequency. The read is 3 residues too short to cover the CDR3 end, so that end is filled in from the germline J gene. The genes are TRBV18 and TRBJ1-4; D call uncertain. The CDR3 covers 14 residues. The germline CDR1 and CDR2 sequences are KGHSH and LQKENI. Trimming stripped 4 bases from V and 1 base from J, with 7 bases between. Here the CDR3 reads CASSQGLTNEKLFF. The sequenced part of the CDR3 DNA is TGTGCCAGCTCACAAGGGCTAACTAATGAAAAA.

Details on this clone: The CDR3 extends 3 residues past the end of the read, so its final part is completed from the germline J gene. The chain links TRBV18 to TRBJ2-5, with D hard to call. V lost 2 bases and J 5 bases, leaving 9 bases between the germline ends. CDR1 is KGHSH, CDR2 LQKENI, per germline. The length of the CDR3 is 13 residues. CDR3 DNA, as far as it was read: TGTGCCAGCTCACCAGGTAGCCGGGAGACC. This translates into CASSPGSRET. The complete CDR3 reads CASSPGSRETQYF.

Concerning this clone itself: Read data end 3 residues before the CDR3 end; the end is taken from the germline J gene. The rearrangement uses TRBV12-3 or TRBV12-4 and TRBJ1-2; 8 positions match TRBD1. With V trimmed by 6 bases and J by 2 bases, 8 bases remained unmatched. CDR3 length: 15 residues. The sequenced part of the CDR3 DNA is TGTGCCAGCAGCTCCACGACAGGGGAAAACTATGGC. The encoded protein is CASSSTTGENYG. The CDR3 in full is CASSSTTGENYGYTF.

CDR3 sequence reads: CASSSKTGGGGYTF. The CDR3 DNA, read in part, is TGTGCCAGCAGCTCCAAGACAGGGGGTGGGGGC. The chain joins TRBV7-2 to TRBJ1-2; 9 bases fit TRBD1. The CDR3 extends 3 residues past the end of the read, so its final part is completed from the germline J gene. The CDR3 has 14 residues. Germline V gives CDR1 SGHTA, CDR2 FQGNSA.

A remark on this clone: Sequencing ends 3 residues short of the CDR3 end; the germline J gene provides the rest. V usage is TRBV11-3 and J usage is TRBJ2-7; perhaps TRBD2 as D (5 bases). V was shortened by 3 bases and J by 6 bases, with 12 bases between the two germline ends. In germline, CDR1 is SGHNT, CDR2 YENEEA. There are 13 residues in the CDR3. Partial CDR3 DNA: TGTGCCAGCAGCTTCCGGACTTTGTTCGAG. It encodes CASSFRTLFE. The entire CDR3 sequence reads CASSFRTLFEQYF.

As concerns this clone: The read comes to an end 3 residues before the CDR3 does, leaving the germline J gene to fill in the end. This CDR3 is also generated by other DNA sequences in the sample. The chain carries TRBV18 and TRBJ2-2; TRBD2 matches 9 bases. This CDR3 spans 16 amino acids. Trimming took 6 bases from V and 4 from J; bases not matched to a gene: 9. Germline V lookup: CDR1 KGHSH, CDR2 LQKENI. The part of the CDR3 DNA that was read is TGTGCCAGCTCCCCTGGCGGGGGGGGCTGCACCGGGGAG. Its protein is CASSPGGGGCTGE. The whole CDR3 sequence reads CASSPGGGGCTGELFF.

With regard to this clone: The CDR3 extends 3 residues past the end of the read, so its final part is completed from the germline J gene. V usage is TRBV6-1 and J usage is TRBJ1-5; TRBD1 might be the D (6 bases). Deletions cut 3 bases from V and 4 bases from J, with 10 bases between. CDR1 and CDR2 from the germline V gene are MNHNS and SASEGT. This CDR3 has 14 residues. CDR3 DNA, as far as it was read: TGTGCCAGCAGTGACCGGGACACAAATCAGCCC. It yields the protein CASSDRDTNQP. The full CDR3 sequence reads CASSDRDTNQPQHF.

With regard to this clone: The read is 3 residues too short to cover the CDR3 end, so that end is filled in from the germline J gene. The chain combines TRBV10-3 with TRBJ2-1; the match to TRBD2 covers 7 bases. The V segment lost 6 bases and the J segment 0 bases; nucleotides outside the gene matches: 8. The germline V gene encodes CDR1 ENHRY and CDR2 SYGVKD. This CDR3 has 16 amino acids. CDR3 bases read: TGTGCCATCAGGGGGGAGGGCGGGGGCTCCTACAATGAG. This translates into CAIRGEGGGSYNE. The whole CDR3 protein reads CAIRGEGGGSYNEQFF.

Of note for this clone: The CDR3 goes on 3 residues after the read ends, and that part is filled in from the germline J gene. The gene calls are TRBV6-2 or TRBV6-3 and TRBJ2-7, with TRBD2 identical over 7 bases. Unmatched junction bases numbered 11, after V lost 5 bases and J lost 4 bases. Looked up from germline, CDR1 is MNHEY and CDR2 is SVGEGT. The CDR3 consists of 15 residues. CDR3 residues: CASSRTRDYNYEQYF. The sequenced part of the CDR3 DNA is TGTGCCAGCAGTCGAACCCGGGACTACAATTACGAG.

Concerning this clone itself: The CDR3 end falls 3 residues outside the read, so it is completed with the germline J gene. The chain links TRBV10-3 to TRBJ2-5; possibly TRBD2 for D (7 bases). The germline V gene encodes CDR1 ENHRY and CDR2 SYGVKD. The CDR3 covers 13 residues. V was cut by 4 bases and J by 4 bases, with 10 bases left in between. The CDR3 reads CAISVGGRETQYF. The sequenced CDR3 bases are TGTGCCATCAGTGTGGGGGGGCGAGAGACC.

Concerning this clone: The read terminates 3 residues ahead of where the CDR3 ends, so the germline J gene completes it. The gene calls are TRBV30 and TRBJ2-5, with a possible D match to TRBD1 (6 bases). V was clipped by 3 bases and J by 7 bases, with 15 bases between them. CDR1 is GTSNPN, CDR2 SVGIG, per germline (reference sequence). The CDR3 is 13 amino acids. CDR3 DNA (partial): TGTGCCTGGAGCGGGACACTTGGTGGGACC. Residues: CAWSGTLGGT. In full, the CDR3 is CAWSGTLGGTQYF.

A word on this clone: The read comes to an end 3 residues before the CDR3 does, leaving the germline J gene to fill in the end. The rearrangement links TRBV6-1 to TRBJ1-2, with unresolved D. The CDR3 runs 16 residues. Germline CDR1 reads MNHNS; CDR2 reads SASEGT. The CDR3 reads CASSEAQGPLPQGYTF. The CDR3 DNA, read in part, is TGTGCCAGCAGTGAAGCGCAAGGGCCCCTTCCGCAGGGC.

To note about this clone: Coverage ceases 3 residues before the CDR3 finishes, and the germline J gene fills in the end. The chain links TRBV7-9 to TRBJ2-7, with D possibly being TRBD1 (5 bases). Germline CDR1 SEHNR, CDR2 FQNEAQ (reference sequence). V was shortened by 1 base and J by 2 bases, with 12 bases between the two germline ends. This CDR3 has 15 amino acids. CDR3 loop: CASSLVGALPYEQYF. The CDR3 DNA, read in part, is TGTGCCAGCAGCTTAGTAGGGGCCTTGCCCTACGAG.

CDR3 protein: CASSFNEGGTDGYTF. The CDR3 DNA, read in part, is TGTGCCAGCAGCTTCAACGAGGGGGGGACGGATGGC. The chain uses TRBV11-1 and TRBJ1-2, with a weak D call TRBD1 (6 bases). The CDR3 goes on 3 residues after the read ends, and that part is filled in from the germline J gene. The germline gives CDR1 SGHAT, CDR2 FQDESV (reference sequence). The germline V and J ends were trimmed by 3 bases and 6 bases, with 17 bases remaining between them. The CDR3 is 15 residues long.

To note about this clone: The sequence runs out 3 residues before the end of the CDR3; the remainder is reconstructed from the germline J gene. V and J are TRBV3-1 (or the pseudogene TRBV3-2) and TRBJ2-7, with TRBD2 matching 12 bases. The CDR3 has 19 residues. V shed 1 base and J 0 bases; nucleotides not matched to a gene: 10. CDR1 LGHDT and CDR2 YNNKEL come from the germline V gene (reference sequence). Here the CDR3 reads CASSQASLAGGFSSYEQYF. CDR3 DNA, as far as it was read: TGTGCCAGCAGCCAAGCGTCACTAGCGGGGGGATTTAGCTCCTACGAG.

On this clone itself: Read sequence stops 3 residues before the CDR3 end, and the germline J gene provides the missing end. The chain links TRBV5-1 to TRBJ2-7; TRBD2 might be the D (5 bases). Germline CDR1 reads SGHRS; CDR2 reads YFSETQ. CDR3 size: 15 residues. V was trimmed by 0 bases and J by 0 bases, leaving 10 bases between them. The sequenced part of the CDR3 DNA is TGCGCCAGCAGCTTGGGAGCGGTAAGCTCCTACGAG. Residues: CASSLGAVSSYE. The full CDR3 reads CASSLGAVSSYEQYF. Together with reference TRBV5-1 and TRBJ2-7, the CDR3 gives the full variable domain: KAGVTQTPRYLIKTRGQQVTLSCSPISGHRSVSWYQQTPGQGLQFLFEYFSETQRNKGNFPGRFSGRQFSNSRSEMNVSTLELGDSALYLCASSLGAVSSYEQYFGPGTRLTVT.

As concerns this clone: With the read ending 3 residues before the CDR3 end, the germline J gene is used to fill in that end. The gene calls are TRBV7-2 and TRBJ1-2, with D uncertain. The CDR3 spans 18 residues. CDR1 and CDR2 from the germline V gene are SGHTA and FQGNSA. The CDR3 sequence is CASSLAFSRRRASNDYTF. CDR3 DNA, as far as it was read: TGTGCCAGCAGCTTAGCGTTCTCTCGTCGGCGGGCCAGCAATGAC.

CDR3 DNA (partial): TGTGCCAGCAGCTCGACAGGGGGCAGGGTCCCTGAA. Encoded protein: CASSSTGGRVPE. The CDR3 in full is CASSSTGGRVPEAFF. This sequence joins TRBV7-3 and TRBJ1-1; 10 nucleotides match TRBD1. Sequencing ends 3 residues short of the CDR3 end; the germline J gene provides the rest. Germline CDR1 and CDR2: SGHTA and FQGTGA. The trim removed 4 bases at V and 6 bases at J, leaving 8 bases unmatched. The CDR3 covers 15 residues.

Notes on this clone: The read comes to an end 3 residues before the CDR3 does, leaving the germline J gene to fill in the end. The chain uses TRBV10-3 and TRBJ1-1; 8 bases align to TRBD1. Losses at the gene ends were 0 bases for V and 5 bases for J; bases not matched to a gene: 11. CDR1 and CDR2 from the germline V gene are ENHRY and SYGVKD. The CDR3 consists of 17 residues. CDR3 sequence reads: CAISESFLRDRTTEAFF. The sequenced CDR3 bases are TGTGCCATCAGTGAGTCATTTCTGCGGGACAGGACTACTGAA.

Notes on this clone: The read terminates 3 residues before the CDR3 end, so the remaining end is supplied by the germline J gene. The rearrangement uses TRBV30 and TRBJ2-1, with a weak D call TRBD2 (6 bases). Germline CDR1 GTSNPN, CDR2 SVGIG (reference sequence). The CDR3 runs 13 residues. Between the trimmed V and J ends, which lost 8 bases and 0 bases, there was a span of 11 bases. The CDR3 DNA, read in part, is TGTGCCCCGAGCGGGTACTCCTACAATGAG. Protein sequence: CAPSGYSYNE. The full CDR3 reads CAPSGYSYNEQFF.

Concerning this clone itself: The read comes to an end 3 residues before the CDR3 does, leaving the germline J gene to fill in the end. The chain employs TRBV18 and TRBJ2-1; TRBD2 matches at 11 bases. V shed 3 bases and J 5 bases; nucleotides not matched to a gene: 6. The CDR3 is made up of 16 amino acids. The germline gives CDR1 KGHSH, CDR2 LQKENI. The CDR3 bases that were read are TGTGCCAGCTCACCGAGGCAACTAGCGGGAGACAATGAG. It codes for CASSPRQLAGDNE. The entire CDR3 is CASSPRQLAGDNEQFF.

Of note for this clone: Sequencing ends 3 residues short of the CDR3 end; the germline J gene provides the rest. The V and J genes are TRBV5-1 and TRBJ1-2, with 7 bases identical to TRBD1. J lost 2 bases, V lost 8 bases, and 3 bases had no gene match. The CDR3 covers 12 residues. Per germline, CDR1 SGHRS and CDR2 YFSETQ. The CDR3 region is CASRTGNYGYTF. CDR3 DNA (partial): TGCGCCAGTAGGACAGGAAACTATGGC.

Incomplete CDR3 DNA: TGTGCCAGCAGTTTGCAGGAGAACACTGAA. This codes for CASSLQENTE. Given in full, the CDR3 is CASSLQENTEAFF. V usage is TRBV12-3 or TRBV12-4 and J usage is TRBJ1-1; D uncertain. The sequenced fragment ends 3 residues before the CDR3 boundary, so the rest is inferred from the germline J gene. The CDR3 has 13 amino acids. Trimming left V 3 bases short and J 1 base short, with 6 bases between.